This T cell receptor (beta chain) was identified in a study of T cell responses to AZD1222 COVID-19 vaccine (dated by TCRdb to 2020 to 2022). With regard to the full study: AZD1222 recipients with second doses at about 4 weeks or about 12 weeks were pooled, because spike-specific TCR depth and breadth did not differ between schedules. TCR sequencing was performed for 233 trial participants, of whom about 200 were given two doses of AZD1222 and around 25 were given two doses of MenACWY control vaccine. Trial participants were enrolled by age into subgroups of 18-55, 56-69 and 70-plus years, and approximately 150, 30 and 60 TCR-sequenced participants, respectively, were included in these subgroups. Broader findings and caveats from the paper: Spike-specific TCR breadth and depth rose significantly after two AZD1222 doses compared with day 0 and with MenACWY recipients. Reportedly, almost half of the unique spike-specific TCRs recognized epitopes lying outside the regions that are mutated in the B.1.351 and B.1.1.7 variants. Conclusions about previously exposed vaccinees are limited, since just six AZD1222 recipients were seropositive for SARS-CoV-2 at baseline. Because no day 14 peak-response samples were available, the repertoires could be characterized only after the peak T cell response. The whole spike protein was spanned by vaccine-associated CD4 TCRs, and dominant responses were seen in regions 160-218 and 743-854. Participants were mostly white British, with more females than males. The authors suggested clonal diversity may have been underestimated. In the small 56-69-year group, the increase in depth fell short of significance, most likely because of low power.

The CDR3 regions of human TCRbeta chains were analyzed by immunosequencing. The authors' pipeline ran thus. TCRs in the repertoires were compared against a reference library of SARS-CoV-2-specific TCRs that had been generated with the MIRA antigen-specificity platform. Breadth was defined as the fraction of unique TCRs that were SARS-CoV-2-associated. Depth was defined as the fraction of total T cells that were SARS-CoV-2-associated. Each spike-specific TCR was assigned to its reactive spike region and to a CD4 or CD8 class using the MIRA data. Log10-transformed breadth and depth values were compared by one-way ANOVA with Sidak's multiple comparisons tests. TCRdb took over this immuneACCESS table, retaining in-frame rearrangements with V and J assigned. Such tables are incomplete; in checked studies, under half of the missing clones stem from an unresolved V gene, and the remainder is unexplained. Clonal size and the V and J genes are those of that table, whereas D and trimming came from the DNA. The sample has 150,000 to 200,000 clones on record, 90% to 95% of them singletons. The leading ten clones occupy roughly 1% of the sample.

The CDR3, cysteine through phenylalanine, is 16 amino acids long. Only the CDR3 DNA stays, 48 bases, in frame from base 1. From a lookup of the germline V gene, CDR1 and CDR2 are MGHRA and YSYEKL. The junction shows trimming of 2 bases on V and 15 bases on J, and the gene matches do not reach 16 bases of it. The time point label corresponds to: baseline before first vaccination. Vaccinee samples were obtained from the UK trials COV001 and COV002, which included a single-blind randomized controlled phase 2/3 trial of AZD1222 (ChAdOx1 nCoV-19) in healthy adults. For TCRbeta chain sequencing, PBMC samples from trial participants were taken at day 0 and at day 28 after the second dose. In regard to this clone: It lacks a known antigen. It has no much larger one-base neighbor in the sample; base qualities were not kept.

The chain links TRBV4-1 with TRBJ2-3, with 11 junctional bases fitting TRBD2. This sequence was found in an adult in good health. This material consisted of peripheral blood, taken on day 0 of AZD1222 vaccination. The CDR3 reads CASSQTRGTSGFVEYF. The sequence in DNA is TGCGCCAGCAGCCAAACGCGGGGGACTAGCGGTTTTGTGGAATATTTT.